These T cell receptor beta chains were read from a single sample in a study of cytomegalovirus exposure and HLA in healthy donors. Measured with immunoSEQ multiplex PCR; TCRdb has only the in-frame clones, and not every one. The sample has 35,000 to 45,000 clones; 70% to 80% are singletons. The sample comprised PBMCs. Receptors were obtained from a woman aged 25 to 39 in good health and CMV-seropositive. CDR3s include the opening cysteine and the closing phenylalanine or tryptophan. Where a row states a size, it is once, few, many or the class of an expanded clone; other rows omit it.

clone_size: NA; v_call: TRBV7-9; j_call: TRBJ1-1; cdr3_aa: CASSLVVETEAFF
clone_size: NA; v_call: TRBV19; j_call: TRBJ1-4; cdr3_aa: CASRRQVQGEEKLFF
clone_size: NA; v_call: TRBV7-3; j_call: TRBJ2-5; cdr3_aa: CASSLQAGETQYF
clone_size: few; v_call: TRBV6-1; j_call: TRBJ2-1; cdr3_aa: CASIFSGLYNEQFF
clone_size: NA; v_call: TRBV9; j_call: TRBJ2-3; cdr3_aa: CASSVGPTDTQYF
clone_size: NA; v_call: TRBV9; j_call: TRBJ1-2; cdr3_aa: CASSVDGTGYGYTF
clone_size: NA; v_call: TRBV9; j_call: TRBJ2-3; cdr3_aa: CASSAGLGDTQYF
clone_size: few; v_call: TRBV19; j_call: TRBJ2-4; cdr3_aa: CASSRGAGAKNIQYF
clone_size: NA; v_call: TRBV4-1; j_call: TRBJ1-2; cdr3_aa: CASSLQPQGVGYPF
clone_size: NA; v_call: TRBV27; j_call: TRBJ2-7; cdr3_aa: CASSFTGAGEQYF
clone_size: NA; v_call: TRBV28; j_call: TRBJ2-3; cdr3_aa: CASSSPPGDTQYF
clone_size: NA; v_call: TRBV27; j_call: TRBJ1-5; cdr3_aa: CASSLIGQGGQPQHF
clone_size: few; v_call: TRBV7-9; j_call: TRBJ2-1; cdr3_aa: CASSLSGNEQFF
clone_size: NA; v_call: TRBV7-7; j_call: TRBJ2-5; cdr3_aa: CASSLATGGQETQYF
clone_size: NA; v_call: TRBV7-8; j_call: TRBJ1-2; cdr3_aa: CASSSIGRGPAGYGYTF
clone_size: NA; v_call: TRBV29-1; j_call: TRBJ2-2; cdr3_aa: CSVDSGRRDTGELFF